One TCR beta chain is described in this entry. This CDR3 comprises 15 residues. Germline V gives CDR1 SEHNR, CDR2 FQNEAQ (reference sequence). Trimming took 5 bases from V and 11 from J; bases not matched to a gene: 7. The data originate from a study of cytomegalovirus exposure and HLA in healthy donors. The primer mix had 60 Vbeta and 13 Jbeta primers. Some clones are missing from TCRdb's copy, which holds only in-frame ones; the method was immunoSEQ multiplex PCR. The sample lists roughly 160,000 clones, 82% seen once, with over 8.5% in the top ten. The sample comprised PBMCs. The chain is built from TRBV7-9 and TRBJ2-1; TRBD2 matches at 15 bases. This TCR was recovered from a man aged 50 to 60 in good health and CMV-seropositive. This chain's CDR3 is CASSLGTSGRRQQFF. In DNA form, the CDR3 reads TGTGCCAGCAGCCTAGGGACTAGCGGGAGGAGGCAGCAGTTCTTC.